The present entry profiles one T cell receptor beta chain with its context. Which antigen it targets is not known. No much larger clone exists at a distance of one base, and base qualities are not known. The library was generated by the immunoSEQ multiplex PCR assay. Rearranged TCR beta chain sequences were amplified with the hsTCRB Kit following the manufacturer's protocol. TCRB libraries were sequenced on an Illumina MiSeq. The published analysis was carried out like this. Demultiplexing, trimming and gene mapping were performed with the kit vendor's proprietary platform. This is the immuneACCESS table as TCRdb keeps it, with only in-frame sequences that have V and J called. A part of the clones is gone; compared with another copy, unresolved V genes explain less than half, and the rest is unexplained. That table supplies the V and J calls and clone size; D and trimming were determined from the DNA. This sample is represented by 50,000 to 70,000 clones; 82% of them were singletons. The ten largest clones capture over 3% of the sample.

The germline ends are 12 bases apart after V is trimmed by 6 bases and J by 6 bases. The CDR3, from cysteine to phenylalanine, totals 12 residues. The entry retains the CDR3 DNA only, 36 bases that are in frame from base 1. CDR1 and CDR2, looked up from the germline V gene (reference sequence), are LNHDA and SQIVND. This record belongs to a study of a mutant IDH1 vaccine in newly diagnosed glioma (dated by TCRdb to about 2021). In the study overall: Patients received eight vaccinations in weeks 1, 3, 5, 7, 11, 15, 19 and 23, corresponding to visits V03 through V10. Prior to enrollment, standard therapy consisting of radiotherapy alone, temozolomide alone, or radiochemotherapy with temozolomide had been administered to patients, with the combination being received by most patients. The roughly 30 treated patients were roughly 60% male and roughly 38% female, with a mean age of roughly 42 years. Peripheral blood samples were drawn at six visits, namely V03 (baseline), V05, V07, V10, V12 and V13. For exploratory analyses, under 30 treated patients had longitudinal TCRB deep sequencing done wherever samples were available. In the chemotherapy-containing groups, vaccination started alongside temozolomide cycles, whereas in patients who had radiotherapy alone it started 4-6 weeks after radiotherapy. The study at large found these results: Immune responses induced by the vaccine were seen in over 80% of patients across multiple MHC alleles. Changes in the top peripheral T cell clonotypes picked up by TCRB sequencing did not appear to be linked to pseudoprogression. The authors stated that sample limitations prevented analyses of patient blood samples from being reproduced. Selection of PBMC samples for TCRB deep sequencing was based on availability.

The sample's time point, from its label and the paper: week 5, during vaccination. A 20-mer mutant IDH1 peptide at 300 micrograms in Montanide made up each vaccine dose, which was injected subcutaneously together with topical imiquimod. Donors had newly diagnosed WHO grade 3 or 4 IDH1-mutant astrocytomas with loss of nuclear ATRX. The samples were drawn from NOA16, a multicentre, single-arm, open-label phase I trial in Germany that tested a mutant IDH1 peptide vaccine in humans for the first time. Genomic DNA for TCRB sequencing was extracted from EDTA blood using the DNeasy Blood and Tissue Kit. This receptor was taken from a woman under 30 with glioma. Some clones in this sample may be carry-over from other donors' samples. The rearrangement combines TRBV19 with TRBJ2-7; the D gene is perhaps TRBD2, on 7 matching bases. Sequenced here: PBMCs, sampled from a glioma patient whose treatment included an IDH1 peptide vaccine. The CDR3 region has the sequence CASSSGGSEQYF. The DNA sequence is given as TGTGCCAGTAGCTCGGGGGGCAGCGAGCAGTACTTC.